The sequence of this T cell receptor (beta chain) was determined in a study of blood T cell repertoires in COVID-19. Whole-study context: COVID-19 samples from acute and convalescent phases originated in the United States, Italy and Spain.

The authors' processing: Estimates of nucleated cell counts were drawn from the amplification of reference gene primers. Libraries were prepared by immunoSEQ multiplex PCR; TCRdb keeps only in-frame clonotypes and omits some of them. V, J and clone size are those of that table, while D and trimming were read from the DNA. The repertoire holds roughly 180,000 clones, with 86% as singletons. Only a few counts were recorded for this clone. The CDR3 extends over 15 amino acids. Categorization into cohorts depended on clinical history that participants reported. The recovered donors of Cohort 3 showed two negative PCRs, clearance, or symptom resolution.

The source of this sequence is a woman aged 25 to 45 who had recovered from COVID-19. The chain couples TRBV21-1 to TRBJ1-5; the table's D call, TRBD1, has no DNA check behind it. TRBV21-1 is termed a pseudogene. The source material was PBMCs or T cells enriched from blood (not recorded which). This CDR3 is CASRLGTGGGWPQHF. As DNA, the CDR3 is TGTGCCAGCCGCCTAGGGACAGGGGGTGGGTGGCCCCAGCATTTT.